The clone carrying this TCR beta chain has a count of ten or more. As yet, its antigen is unknown. Germline CDR1 reads SGHVS; CDR2 reads FQNEAQ. The length of the CDR3 is 11 residues. V lost 10 bases to trimming and J lost 6 bases, with 11 bases between them. This sample was taken from a study of T cell repertoires in cytomegalovirus infection. Study at large: Newly reported HLA-C-restricted and thoroughly characterized HLA-B-restricted CMV epitopes were employed. TCR beta signatures that were public indicated CMV infection and matching HLA type.

Findings of the study overall: Pooled public TCR beta family frequency picked out CMV carriers with the relevant HLA.

TCRdb reanalysed the reads using MiXCR and keeps one entry per CDR3 protein. The data contain approximately 910,000 distinct CDR3 sequences, approximately 30% of them singletons. This clonotype was obtained from a human donor in good health (CMV status not recorded). Some clones in this sample may be carry-over from other donors' samples. This sequence joins TRBV7-8 and TRBJ2-3; TRBD1 might be the D (6 bases). The sequencing used cultured CD8+ T cells from PBMCs, collected from culture after CMV antigen stimulation. Here the CDR3 reads CATHRGDTQYF. The CDR3 nucleotides read TGTGCCACCCATAGGGGGGATACGCAGTATTTT. Supplemented by reference TRBV7-8 and TRBJ2-3, the full variable domain reads GAGVSQSPRYKVAKRGQDVALRCDPISGHVSLFWYQQALGQGPEFLTYFQNEAQLDKSGLPSDRFFAERPEGSVSTLKIQRTQQEDSAVYLCATHRGDTQYFGPGTRLTVL.